Below are 20 T cell receptor beta chains sequenced from a single sample in a study of T-cell reconstitution after alpha-beta-depleted transplantation in children. It was with unique molecular identifiers that the TCRbeta library was prepared. Using its own MiXCR run on the PCR reads, TCRdb lists one record per CDR3 protein. This table holds about 640,000 distinct CDR3 sequences, about 15% found once. Sequences were derived from PBMCs from the stem cell graft donor, sampled from the stem cell graft. These TCRs come from a human donor who donated a stem cell graft to a child with acute myeloid leukemia.

This clonotype was counted ten times or more. The genes are TRBV20-1 and TRBJ1-1; D gene unclear. The CDR3 length is 13 residues. The germline V gene has CDR1 DFQATT and CDR2 SNEGSKA (reference sequence). The V gene lost 6 bases and the J gene lost 4 bases, with 15 bases spanning the gap. DNA for the CDR3: TGCAGTGCCAGCGACCCCGGGCGCACTGAAGCTTTCTTT. It encodes CSASDPGRTEAFF.

This clonotype was seen more than once but under ten times. The chain combines TRBV20-1 with TRBJ1-5, with D perhaps matching TRBD1 (5 bases). The V gene's germline CDR1 is DFQATT and CDR2 SNEGSKA (reference sequence). CDR3 length: 15 residues. Trimming removed 6 bases at V and 0 bases at J, with 15 bases between. DNA for the CDR3: TGCAGTGCCGTACTGACAGAATATAGCAATCAGCCCCAGCATTTT. Translation gives CSAVLTEYSNQPQHF.

This chain connects TRBV21-1 to TRBJ2-7; the DNA was not compared with TRBD1, the D call given in the table. TRBV21-1 is a pseudogene segment. The CDR3 is 16 residues long. The CDR3, as DNA: TGTGCCAGCAGCAACAAGGACAGGAGCGTTTTATACGAGCAGTACGTC. It encodes CASSNKDRSVLYEQYV.

This clonotype was seen at least ten times. The chain employs TRBV12-3 or TRBV12-4 and TRBJ2-5; 8 bases line up with TRBD1. Germline trimming cut 5 bases from V and 7 bases from J; bases unmatched to any gene: 9. The CDR3 is made up of 14 amino acids. This chain's CDR3 is CASSPTGATGTQYF. The CDR3 nucleotides read TGTGCCAGCAGTCCGACAGGGGCCACGGGGACCCAGTACTTC.

This clonotype showed up many times. V gene TRBV7-4 combines with J gene TRBJ1-6; D gene uncertain. This CDR3 spans 15 amino acids. CDR1 is SGHVT and CDR2 is SQSDAQ in the germline V gene. Trimming left V 1 base short and J 5 bases short, with 9 bases between. CDR3 in amino acids: CASSLVSQNNSPLHF. CDR3 sequence (DNA): TGTGCCAGCAGCTTAGTTTCCCAGAATAATTCACCCCTCCACTTT.

This clonotype has a handful of counts. The chain carries TRBV18 and TRBJ1-1; 8 positions agree with TRBD1. V dropped 2 bases and J dropped 1; count of bases not matched to a gene: 3. Per the germline V gene, CDR1 is KGHSH and CDR2 is LQKENI. This CDR3 has 15 amino acids. In DNA, the CDR3 is TGTGCCAGCTCACCAGAAGGACAGGGGAACACTGAAGCTTTCTTT. Translated, it gives CASSPEGQGNTEAFF.

Many counts were recorded for this clonotype. V usage is TRBV21-1 and J usage is TRBJ2-7; the table's D call, TRBD2, has no DNA check behind it. TRBV21-1 is marked as a pseudogene. CDR3 length: 14 amino acids. This chain's CDR3 is CASSPQLAGREQYV. The DNA of the CDR3 is TGTGCCAGCAGCCCTCAACTAGCGGGGCGAGAGCAGTACGTC.

The rearrangement joins TRBV20-1 to TRBJ1-2, with 7 positions matching TRBD1. The germline V gene encodes CDR1 DFQATT and CDR2 SNEGSKA (reference sequence). The CDR3 is 17 amino acids. The J segment lost 3 bases and the V segment lost 3 bases, leaving 16 bases of the junction unmatched. CDR3 coding DNA: TGCAGTGCTAGGGCTACAGGGGAAGGTTTTACGGACTATGGCTACACCTTC. Its translation: CSARATGEGFTDYGYTF.

The chain combines TRBV15 with TRBJ2-5; D gene ambiguous. The CDR3 is 14 amino acids. Trimming cost V 5 bases and J 2 bases, with 12 bases left between them. Germline CDR1 is LNHNV and CDR2 is YYDKDF (reference sequence). CDR3 coding DNA: TGTGCCACCAGCTTGGTGGATCGGCAAGAGACCCAGTACTTC. Its protein is CATSLVDRQETQYF. The whole variable domain, filled in from reference TRBV15 and TRBJ2-5, reads DAMVIQNPRYQVTQFGKPVTLSCSQTLNHNVMYWYQQKSSQAPKLLFHYYDKDFNNEADTPDNFQSRRPNTSFCFLDIRSPGLGDTAMYLCATSLVDRQETQYFGPGTRLLVL.

The V and J genes are TRBV25-1 and TRBJ1-2; 9 bases fit TRBD1. Germline V gene sequence: CDR1 MGHDK, CDR2 SYGVNS. The CDR3 has 13 amino acids. The V and J ends lost 6 bases and 8 bases, in that order; junction bases with no gene match: 7. Here the CDR3 reads CASRGDRVYGYTF. Written as DNA, the CDR3 is TGTGCCAGCAGAGGGGACAGGGTCTACGGCTACACCTTC.

This clonotype was counted many times. The chain employs TRBV29-1 and TRBJ2-1, with D perhaps TRBD1 (6 bases). The CDR3 contains 11 residues. Germline V lookup: CDR1 SQVTM, CDR2 ANQGSEA. V lost 8 bases and J lost 9, with 14 bases in between. In nucleotides, the CDR3 is TGCAGCCCGAGGGACAAAGGTGAGCAGTTCTTC. Its translation is CSPRDKGEQFF.

The gene calls are TRBV7-2 and TRBJ2-3; 9 bases are shared with TRBD2. CDR1 is SGHTA, CDR2 FQGNSA, per germline. The CDR3 contains 15 residues. Trimming at V came to 5 bases and at J to 7 bases, leaving 10 bases not matched to a gene. The CDR3 coding sequence is TGTGCCAGCAGCCCCAGAGCGGGGGGCCGGAATACGCAGTATTTT. Protein: CASSPRAGGRNTQYF.

The gene calls are TRBV28 and TRBJ2-6; D gene uncertain. There are 18 residues in the CDR3. The V end was cut by 6 bases, the J end by 0 bases, with 18 bases between. CDR1 and CDR2 (germline): MDHEN, SYDVKM. CDR3 region: CASSLPPPPGSGANVLTF. In DNA form, the CDR3 reads TGTGCCAGCAGCCTCCCTCCCCCACCTGGCTCTGGGGCCAACGTCCTGACTTTC.

This clonotype was counted a few times. This chain connects TRBV11-3 to TRBJ2-1; D is perhaps TRBD1 (5 bases). Between the trimmed V and J ends, which lost 5 bases and 8 bases, there was a span of 16 bases. This CDR3 contains 14 residues. Germline V gene data show CDR1 as SGHNT and CDR2 as YENEEA. In DNA, the CDR3 is TGTGCCAGCAGCCGCTTAACCCAAGGGGATGAGCAGTTCTTC. This encodes CASSRLTQGDEQFF.

In its sample, this clonotype was seen many times. V and J are TRBV10-3 and TRBJ2-3; D ambiguous. Trimming stripped 8 bases from V and 3 bases from J, with 9 bases between. CDR3 size: 12 residues. Per germline, CDR1 ENHRY and CDR2 SYGVKD. Here the CDR3 DNA reads TGTGCCATCTTGTCCAGGACAGATACGCAGTATTTT. Protein product: CAILSRTDTQYF.

This clonotype appeared a single time. Compared with germline, one end of the junction differs, possibly owing to a read error. The rearrangement links TRBV5-1 to TRBJ1-1; D unresolved. Per germline, CDR1 SGHRS and CDR2 YFSETQ. This CDR3 region has 15 residues. CDR3 in DNA: TGCGCCAGCAACTTGAGGTTTGGAATGAACACTGAAGCTTTCTTT. Amino acids: CASNLRFGMNTEAFF. Full variable domain (rest looked up from reference TRBV5-1 and TRBJ1-1): KAGVTQTPRYLIKTRGQQVTLSCSPISGHRSVSWYQQTPGQGLQFLFEYFSETQRNKGNFPGRFSGRQFSNSRSEMNVSTLELGDSALYLCASNLRFGMNTEAFFGQGTRLTVV.

This clonotype was observed a handful of times. V usage is TRBV18 and J usage is TRBJ2-1; 8 positions match TRBD1. Germline lookup yields CDR1 KGHSH and CDR2 LQKENI. The CDR3 loop spans 12 amino acids. V shed 6 bases, J shed 6 bases, and the junction held 1 base outside the gene matches. CDR3 nucleotides: TGTGCCAGCTCTGACAGGGGCAATGAGCAGTTCTTC. This translates into CASSDRGNEQFF.

Ten or more counts support this clonotype. This CDR3 is CASSSDTASNSPLHF. The CDR3 DNA reads as TGTGCCAGCAGCTCCGACACAGCAAGTAATTCACCCCTCCACTTT. The chain couples TRBV5-5 to TRBJ1-6; D unresolved. This CDR3 contains 15 residues. Germline CDR1 and CDR2: SGHKS and YYEKEE (reference sequence). The V end lost 3 bases, the J end lost 6 bases, and 13 bases lay between the germline ends.

CDR3 sequence reads: CAWSETGAGELFF. In DNA form, the CDR3 reads TGTGCCTGGAGTGAAACGGGGGCCGGGGAGCTGTTTTTT. J is TRBJ2-2 and V is TRBV30; weak D call: TRBD2 (6 bases). This CDR3 has 13 amino acids. Germline V gene sequence: CDR1 GTSNPN, CDR2 SVGIG (reference sequence). Trimming stripped 1 base from V and 6 bases from J, with 9 bases between.

This clonotype was seen repeatedly, ten times or more. This sequence joins TRBV29-1 and TRBJ2-7; the D gene is possibly TRBD1 (5 bases). The ends were cut back, 4 bases at V and 6 bases at J, with 13 bases in the middle. The CDR3 runs to 12 residues. Germline V CDR1 and CDR2: SQVTM, ANQGSEA. The CDR3: CSVGYRTGEQYF. CDR3 DNA: TGCAGCGTTGGATACAGGACCGGCGAGCAGTACTTC.